There are many counts of the clone carrying this T cell receptor (beta chain). The antigen is undetermined. This sample was taken from a study of molecular identifiers for immune sequencing clone quantification. The V gene lost 8 bases and the J gene lost 1 base, with 9 bases spanning the gap. CDR3 length equals 13 residues. In germline, CDR1 is SGHVS, CDR2 FQNEAQ. General study results and limits: The share of molecules held by clones above 20 RNA copies was over 99% in effector cells and under 1% in naive cells.

It was with previously described methods and listed TCR primers that bulk TCR libraries were made. TCRdb re-derived calls from the PCR reads in MiXCR, one entry per CDR3 protein. Seen here are 85,000 to 100,000 distinct CDR3 sequences, 20% to 25% observed once, and the top ten hold 0.94%. A CD8+CD4-CCR7+CD45RA+ phenotype served as the sorting definition for naive CD8 T cells. The chain employs TRBV7-8 and TRBJ1-5, with a tentative D call TRBD1 (5 bases). This TCR came from a human donor in good health. Some libraries in this study had Jurkat cell RNA spiked in. The sequenced sample consisted of naive CD8+ T cells from blood, with Jurkat cell RNA spiked in. Regarding subset: FACS-sorted CD8+CD4-CCR7+CD45RA+ naive T cells. CDR3 in DNA: TGTGCCAGCCGCCGGGACAGCAATCAGCCCCAGCATTTT. Protein sequence: CASRRDSNQPQHF.